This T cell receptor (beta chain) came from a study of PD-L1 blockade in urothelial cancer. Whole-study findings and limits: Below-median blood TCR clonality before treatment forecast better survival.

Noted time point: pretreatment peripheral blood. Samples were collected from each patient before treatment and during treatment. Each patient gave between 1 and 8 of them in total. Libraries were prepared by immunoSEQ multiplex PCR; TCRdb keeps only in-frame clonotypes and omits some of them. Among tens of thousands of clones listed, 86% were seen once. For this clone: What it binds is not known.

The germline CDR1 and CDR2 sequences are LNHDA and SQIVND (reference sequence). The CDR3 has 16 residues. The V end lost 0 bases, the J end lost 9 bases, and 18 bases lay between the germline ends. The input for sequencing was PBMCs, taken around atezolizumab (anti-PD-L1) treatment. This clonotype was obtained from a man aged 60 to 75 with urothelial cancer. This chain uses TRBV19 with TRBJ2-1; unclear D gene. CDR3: CASSIDPRLRMSEQFF. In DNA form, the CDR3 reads TGTGCCAGTAGTATAGACCCTAGATTAAGGATGAGTGAGCAGTTCTTC.